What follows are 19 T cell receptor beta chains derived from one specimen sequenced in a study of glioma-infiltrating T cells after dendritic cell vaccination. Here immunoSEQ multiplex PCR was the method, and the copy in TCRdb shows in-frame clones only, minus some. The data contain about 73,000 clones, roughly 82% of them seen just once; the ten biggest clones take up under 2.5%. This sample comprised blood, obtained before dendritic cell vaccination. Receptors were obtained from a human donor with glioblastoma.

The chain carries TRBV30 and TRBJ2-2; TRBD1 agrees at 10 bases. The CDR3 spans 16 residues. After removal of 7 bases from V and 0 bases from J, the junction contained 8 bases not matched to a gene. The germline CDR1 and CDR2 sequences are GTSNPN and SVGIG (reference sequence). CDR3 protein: CASPMTGGTNTGELFF. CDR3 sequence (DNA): TGTGCCTCCCCGATGACAGGGGGCACGAACACCGGGGAGCTGTTTTTT.

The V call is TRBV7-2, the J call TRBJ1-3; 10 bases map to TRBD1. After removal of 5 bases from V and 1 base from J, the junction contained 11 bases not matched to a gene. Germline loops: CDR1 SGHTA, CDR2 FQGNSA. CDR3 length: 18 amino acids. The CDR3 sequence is CASSRGDRGMRSGNTIYF. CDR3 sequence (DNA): TGTGCCAGCAGCCGGGGGGACAGGGGTATGCGTTCTGGAAACACCATATATTTT.

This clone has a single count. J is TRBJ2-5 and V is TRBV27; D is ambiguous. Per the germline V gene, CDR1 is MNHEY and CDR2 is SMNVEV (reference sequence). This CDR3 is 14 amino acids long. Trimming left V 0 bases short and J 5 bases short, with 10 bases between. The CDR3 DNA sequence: TGTGCCAGCAGTTTATCGAGTATAGTGGAGACCCAGTACTTC. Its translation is CASSLSSIVETQYF.

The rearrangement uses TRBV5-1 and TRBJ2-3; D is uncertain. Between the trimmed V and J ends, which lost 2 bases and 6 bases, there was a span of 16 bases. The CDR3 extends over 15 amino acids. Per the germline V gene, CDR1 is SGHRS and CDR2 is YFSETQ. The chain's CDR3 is CASSFAGWPTDTQYF. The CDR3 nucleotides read TGCGCCAGCAGCTTTGCAGGTTGGCCAACGGATACGCAGTATTTT. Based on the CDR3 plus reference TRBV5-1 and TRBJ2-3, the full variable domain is KAGVTQTPRYLIKTRGQQVTLSCSPISGHRSVSWYQQTPGQGLQFLFEYFSETQRNKGNFPGRFSGRQFSNSRSEMNVSTLELGDSALYLCASSFAGWPTDTQYFGPGTRLTVL.

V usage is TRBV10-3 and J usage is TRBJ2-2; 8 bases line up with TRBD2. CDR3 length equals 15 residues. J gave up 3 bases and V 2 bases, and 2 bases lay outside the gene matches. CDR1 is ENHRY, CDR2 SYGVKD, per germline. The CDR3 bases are TGTGCCATCAGTGAGCGGGGGGGTGACACCGGGGAGCTGTTTTTT. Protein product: CAISERGGDTGELFF.

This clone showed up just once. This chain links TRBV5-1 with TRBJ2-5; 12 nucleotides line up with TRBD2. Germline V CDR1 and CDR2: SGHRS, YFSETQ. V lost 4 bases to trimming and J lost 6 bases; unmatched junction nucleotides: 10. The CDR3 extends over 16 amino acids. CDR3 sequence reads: CASSLWTSGTLKTQYF. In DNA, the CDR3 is TGCGCCAGCAGCCTCTGGACTAGCGGGACACTGAAGACCCAGTACTTC.

The CDR3 here is CASSLAGGPNQPQHF. The CDR3 DNA reads TGTGCCAGCAGCTTGGCAGGGGGTCCCAATCAGCCCCAGCATTTT. The chain recombines TRBV5-6 with TRBJ1-5; 7 nucleotides align to TRBD1. This CDR3 is built from 15 residues. Germline lookup yields CDR1 SGHDT and CDR2 YYEEEE. Unmatched junction bases numbered 3, after V lost 0 bases and J lost 3 bases. Filled out from reference TRBV5-6 and TRBJ1-5, the complete variable domain reads DAGVTQSPTHLIKTRGQQVTLRCSPKSGHDTVSWYQQALGQGPQFIFQYYEEEERQRGNFPDRFSGHQFPNYSSELNVNALLLGDSALYLCASSLAGGPNQPQHFGDGTRLSIL.

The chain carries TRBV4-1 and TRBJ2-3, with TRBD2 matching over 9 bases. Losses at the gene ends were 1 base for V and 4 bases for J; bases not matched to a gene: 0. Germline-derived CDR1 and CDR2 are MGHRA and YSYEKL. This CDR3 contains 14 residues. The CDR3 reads CASSQGGRADTQYF. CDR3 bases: TGCGCCAGCAGCCAAGGCGGGAGGGCAGATACGCAGTATTTT.

CDR3 sequence reads: CASRLVASTDTQYF. CDR3 sequence (DNA): TGTGCCAGTAGGCTCGTGGCTAGCACAGATACGCAGTATTTT. The rearrangement joins TRBV19 to TRBJ2-3; D unclear. This CDR3 has 14 residues. Trimming took off 6 bases at V and 0 bases at J, with 10 bases between the two ends. In germline, CDR1 is LNHDA, CDR2 SQIVND (reference sequence).

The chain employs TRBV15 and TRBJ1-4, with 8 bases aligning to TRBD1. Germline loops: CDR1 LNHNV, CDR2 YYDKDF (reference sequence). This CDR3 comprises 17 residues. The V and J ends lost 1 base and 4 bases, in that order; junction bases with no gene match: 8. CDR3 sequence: CATSRGGQGLDNEKLFF. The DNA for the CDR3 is TGTGCCACCAGCAGAGGTGGACAGGGCCTCGATAATGAAAAACTGTTTTTT.

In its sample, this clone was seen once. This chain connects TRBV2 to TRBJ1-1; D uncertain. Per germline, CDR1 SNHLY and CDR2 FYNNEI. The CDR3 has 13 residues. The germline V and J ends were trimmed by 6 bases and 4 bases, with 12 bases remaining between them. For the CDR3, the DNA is TGTGCCAGCAGCGCCTCCCCAGGCACTGAAGCTTTCTTT. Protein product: CASSASPGTEAFF. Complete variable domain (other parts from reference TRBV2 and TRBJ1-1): EPEVTQTPSHQVTQMGQEVILRCVPISNHLYFYWYRQILGQKVEFLVSFYNNEISEKSEIFDDQFSVERPDGSNFTLKIRSTKLEDSAMYFCASSASPGTEAFFGQGTRLTVV.

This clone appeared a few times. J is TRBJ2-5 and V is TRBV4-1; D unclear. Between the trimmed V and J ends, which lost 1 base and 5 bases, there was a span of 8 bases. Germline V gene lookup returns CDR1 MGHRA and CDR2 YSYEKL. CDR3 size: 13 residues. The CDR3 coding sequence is TGCGCCAGCAGCCAAGCAGGATTGGAGACCCAGTACTTC. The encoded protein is CASSQAGLETQYF.

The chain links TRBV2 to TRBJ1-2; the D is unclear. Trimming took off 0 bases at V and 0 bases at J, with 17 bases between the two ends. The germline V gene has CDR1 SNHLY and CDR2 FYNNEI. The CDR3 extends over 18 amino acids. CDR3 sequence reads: CASSEAPRADRTNYGYTF. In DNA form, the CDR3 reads TGTGCCAGCAGTGAAGCGCCGAGGGCGGATAGGACTAACTATGGCTACACCTTC.

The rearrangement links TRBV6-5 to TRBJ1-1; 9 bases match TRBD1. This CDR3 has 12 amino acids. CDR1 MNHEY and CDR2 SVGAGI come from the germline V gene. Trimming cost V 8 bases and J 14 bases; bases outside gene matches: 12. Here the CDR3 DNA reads TGTGCCAGCGGCAACAGGGGGCTTGCTTCGTTCTTT. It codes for CASGNRGLASFF.

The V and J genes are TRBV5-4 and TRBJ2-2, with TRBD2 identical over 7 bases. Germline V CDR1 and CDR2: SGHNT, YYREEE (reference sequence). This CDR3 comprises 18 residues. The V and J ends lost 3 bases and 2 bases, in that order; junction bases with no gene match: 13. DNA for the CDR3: TGTGCCAGCAGCTCCGGGTGGGGCAAGCGGGAAAACACCGGGGAGCTGTTTTTT. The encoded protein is CASSSGWGKRENTGELFF.

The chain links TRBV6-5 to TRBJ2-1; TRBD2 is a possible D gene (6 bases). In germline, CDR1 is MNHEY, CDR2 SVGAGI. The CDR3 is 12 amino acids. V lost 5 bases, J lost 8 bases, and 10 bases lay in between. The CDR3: CASSTTRDEQFF. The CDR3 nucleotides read TGTGCCAGCAGTACGACTAGAGATGAGCAGTTCTTC.

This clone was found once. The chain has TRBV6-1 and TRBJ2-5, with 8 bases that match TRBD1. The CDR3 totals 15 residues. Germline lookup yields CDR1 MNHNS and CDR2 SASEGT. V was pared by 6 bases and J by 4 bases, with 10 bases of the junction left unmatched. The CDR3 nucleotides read TGTGCCAGCAGCGGACAGGGTAGGATTGGAGAGACCCAGTACTTC. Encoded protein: CASSGQGRIGETQYF.

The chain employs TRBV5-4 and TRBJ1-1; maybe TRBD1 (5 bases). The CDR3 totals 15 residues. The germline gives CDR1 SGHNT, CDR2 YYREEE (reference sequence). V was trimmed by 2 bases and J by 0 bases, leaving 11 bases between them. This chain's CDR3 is CASSLQTDLNTEAFF. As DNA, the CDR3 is TGTGCCAGCAGCTTACAGACAGATTTGAACACTGAAGCTTTCTTT.

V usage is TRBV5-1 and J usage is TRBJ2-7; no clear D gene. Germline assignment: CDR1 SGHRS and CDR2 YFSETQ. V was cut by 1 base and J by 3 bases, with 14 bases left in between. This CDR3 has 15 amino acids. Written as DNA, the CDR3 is TGCGCCAGCAGCTTGTCGCCTACTCAGTACTACGAGCAGTACGTC. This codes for CASSLSPTQYYEQYV.